The 31 T cell receptor beta chains given below trace back to one sample, sequenced in a study of T cell repertoires in cytomegalovirus infection. One entry per CDR3 protein, called by TCRdb with MiXCR from the reads. The profile shows more than 150,000 distinct CDR3 sequences, 23% of them singletons. The specimen was PBMCs. These receptors were collected from a human donor in good health (CMV status not recorded). Some clones in this sample may be carry-over from other donors' samples.

This clonotype showed up just a few times. This chain joins TRBV6-6 and TRBJ2-1, with 9 bases matching TRBD1. The germline V gene encodes CDR1 MNHNY and CDR2 SVGAGI (reference sequence). With 2 bases clipped from V and 6 bases from J, the junction kept 8 bases outside the gene matches. This CDR3 region has 16 residues. The CDR3 spells CASSYTGTGKRNEQFF. CDR3 nucleotide sequence: TGTGCCAGCAGTTACACCGGGACAGGGAAGCGCAATGAGCAGTTCTTC.

The chain links TRBV2 to TRBJ1-2; D might be TRBD1 (6 bases). The germline V gene encodes CDR1 SNHLY and CDR2 FYNNEI. With 6 bases removed from V and 13 bases from J, the gap between germline ends came to 18 bases. The CDR3 length is 12 residues. The CDR3 DNA reads as TGTGCCAGCAGGGGGGGGCAGGGAAGGCCCACCTTC. This translates into CASRGGQGRPTF.

This clonotype was counted only a few times. The chain joins TRBV5-1 to TRBJ1-1; TRBD1 aligns across 8 bases. After removal of 4 bases from V and 0 bases from J, the junction contained 11 bases not matched to a gene. This CDR3 is built from 17 residues. The germline CDR1 and CDR2 sequences are SGHRS and YFSETQ. The CDR3 DNA reads TGCGCCAGCAGCGCGGTTCAGGGACAGGCCATGAACACTGAAGCTTTCTTT. This codes for CASSAVQGQAMNTEAFF.

This clonotype appeared a few times. The chain joins TRBV28 to TRBJ2-1; no firm D call. V was shortened by 7 bases and J by 0 bases, with 10 bases between the two germline ends. The CDR3 covers 14 residues. The germline gives CDR1 MDHEN, CDR2 SYDVKM. The CDR3, as DNA: TGTGCCAGCAATCTCGAAGGCTCCTACAATGAGCAGTTCTTC. This codes for CASNLEGSYNEQFF.

Only a few counts were recorded for this clonotype. This chain connects TRBV27 to TRBJ1-1, with 7 nucleotides matching TRBD1. Unmatched junction bases numbered 3, after V lost 5 bases and J lost 0 bases. Germline lookup yields CDR1 MNHEY and CDR2 SMNVEV (reference sequence). The CDR3 runs 14 residues. Here the CDR3 reads CASSPGQLNTEAFF. The CDR3, as DNA: TGTGCCAGCAGTCCGGGACAGTTGAACACTGAAGCTTTCTTT.

This rearrangement joins TRBV9 to TRBJ2-1, with a tentative D call TRBD1 (5 bases). Trimming removed 5 bases from V and 9 bases from J, with 21 bases in between. CDR1 SGDLS and CDR2 YYNGEE come from the germline V gene. The CDR3 is 15 residues long. CDR3 residues: CASSRKGAFDSEQFF. In nucleotides, the CDR3 is TGTGCCAGCAGTCGTAAAGGGGCTTTTGATAGTGAGCAGTTCTTC.

DNA of the CDR3: TGTGCCAGCAGTTTAGCCCGACAGTCTTACAATGAGCAGTTCTTC. It is translated as CASSLARQSYNEQFF. The chain joins TRBV27 to TRBJ2-1; a weak D match, TRBD1 (5 bases). The germline V gene has CDR1 MNHEY and CDR2 SMNVEV (reference sequence). V lost 2 bases and J lost 4, with 12 bases in between. This CDR3 contains 15 residues.

The chain combines TRBV6-1 with TRBJ2-3; D gene unclear. The V end was cut by 7 bases, the J end by 6 bases, with 8 bases between. CDR1 and CDR2 (germline): MNHNS, SASEGT. The length of the CDR3 is 11 residues. Written as DNA, the CDR3 is TGTGCCAGCACCCTTAAGGATACGCAGTATTTT. Its protein product is CASTLKDTQYF.

This clonotype was counted a few times. The V call is TRBV5-6, the J call TRBJ1-1, with D unresolved. Trimming stripped 4 bases from V and 7 bases from J, with 14 bases between. Germline V gene sequence: CDR1 SGHDT, CDR2 YYEEEE. This CDR3 comprises 13 residues. The CDR3 reads CASSPSVMVEAFF. The DNA for the CDR3 is TGTGCCAGCAGCCCATCCGTGATGGTTGAAGCTTTCTTT.

The V gene is TRBV4-1, the J gene TRBJ2-1; 8 bases agree with TRBD2. V was pared by 1 base and J by 9 bases, with 2 bases of the junction left unmatched. Per the germline V gene, CDR1 is MGHRA and CDR2 is YSYEKL. The CDR3 runs 13 residues. The CDR3 bases are TGCGCCAGCAGCCAAGCGGCGGGAGGTGAGCAGTTCTTC. This translates into CASSQAAGGEQFF.

This clonotype was picked up many times. V is TRBV7-9 and J is TRBJ2-7, with 8 bases fitting TRBD1. The germline V gene has CDR1 SEHNR and CDR2 FQNEAQ (reference sequence). The CDR3 has 14 amino acids. V shed 4 bases, J shed 4 bases, and the junction held 6 bases outside the gene matches. This CDR3 is CASSSDRAWYEQYF. The CDR3 region has the DNA TGTGCCAGCAGCTCGGACAGGGCGTGGTACGAGCAGTACTTC. Full variable domain (outside the CDR3, taken from reference TRBV7-9 and TRBJ2-7): DTGVSQNPRHKITKRGQNVTFRCDPISEHNRLYWYRQTLGQGPEFLTYFQNEAQLEKSRLLSDRFSAERPKGSFSTLEIQRTEQGDSAMYLCASSSDRAWYEQYFGPGTRLTVT.

The genes are TRBV3-1 and TRBJ2-5, with 10 bases fitting TRBD1. Germline trimming cut 4 bases from V and 0 bases from J; bases unmatched to any gene: 11. This CDR3 has 18 amino acids. Germline CDR1 and CDR2: LGHDT and YNNKEL (reference sequence). The CDR3 bases are TGTGCCAGCAGCCGATCTAAAGACAGGGGGCACTACCAAGAGACCCAGTACTTC. It yields the protein CASSRSKDRGHYQETQYF.

This sequence joins TRBV20-1 and TRBJ2-1; D gene unclear. Per germline, CDR1 DFQATT and CDR2 SNEGSKA (reference sequence). V was shortened by 6 bases and J by 4 bases, with 13 bases between the two germline ends. The CDR3 is made up of 13 amino acids. For the CDR3, the DNA is TGCAGTGCCGTTCTTACAGTTTACAATGAGCAGTTCTTC. This sequence encodes CSAVLTVYNEQFF.

As to this clonotype: The junction departs from germline at one end; a sequencing error may be responsible. The chain carries TRBV2 and TRBJ1-2, with 7 nucleotides matching TRBD1. Germline V gene lookup returns CDR1 SNHLY and CDR2 FYNNEI. CDR3 size: 14 residues. CDR3 DNA: TGTCCCAGCAGGGGACAGACGACTAACTATGGCTACACCTTC. Protein product: CPSRGQTTNYGYTF. The full variable domain, its missing parts supplied by reference TRBV2 and TRBJ1-2, is EPEVTQTPSHQVTQMGQEVILRCVPISNHLYFYWYRQILGQKVEFLVSFYNNEISEKSEIFDDQFSVERPDGSNFTLKIRSTKLEDSAMYFCPSRGQTTNYGYTFGSGTRLTVV.

The rearrangement links TRBV28 to TRBJ1-1; no clear D. The CDR3 is made up of 11 amino acids. Trimming took 7 bases from V and 5 from J, leaving 8 bases between them. CDR1 and CDR2 from the germline V gene are MDHEN and SYDVKM. The CDR3 region is CASTLRTEAFF. In DNA form, the CDR3 reads TGTGCCAGCACTCTAAGGACTGAAGCTTTCTTT. The full variable domain, with the rest looked up from reference TRBV28 and TRBJ1-1, is DVKVTQSSRYLVKRTGEKVFLECVQDMDHENMFWYRQDPGLGLRLIYFSYDVKMKEKGDIPEGYSVSREKKERFSLILESASTNQTSMYLCASTLRTEAFFGQGTRLTVV.

The chain links TRBV28 to TRBJ2-7, with 8 bases identical to TRBD1. CDR3 length: 17 residues. The J segment lost 3 bases and the V segment lost 3 bases, leaving 13 bases of the junction unmatched. Germline values: CDR1 MDHEN, CDR2 SYDVKM. The CDR3 DNA reads TGTGCCAGCAGTTTGGAATCCTTCAGGGGGCAGATCTACGAGCAGTACTTC. Translated, it gives CASSLESFRGQIYEQYF.

This clonotype turned up a few times. The chain uses TRBV28 and TRBJ2-2; 7 bases align to TRBD1. Germline values: CDR1 MDHEN, CDR2 SYDVKM. The CDR3 is made up of 14 amino acids. With 3 bases clipped from V and 4 bases from J, the junction kept 2 bases outside the gene matches. Here the CDR3 reads CASSFSGGTGELFF. CDR3 sequence (DNA): TGTGCCAGCAGTTTTTCAGGGGGCACCGGGGAGCTGTTTTTT.

This clonotype was observed at least ten times. The chain employs TRBV28 and TRBJ1-4; a possible D gene is TRBD1 (5 bases). Germline loops: CDR1 MDHEN, CDR2 SYDVKM. The CDR3 consists of 16 residues. The V end was cut by 6 bases, the J end by 7 bases, with 21 bases between. The CDR3 sequence is CASSLRDSPVREKLFF. CDR3 nucleotide sequence: TGTGCCAGCAGCCTCCGGGACTCCCCGGTACGTGAAAAACTGTTTTTT.

Remarks on this clonotype: A much more abundant neighbour one base away suggests this may be a read error. The chain couples TRBV7-6 to TRBJ1-1; no definite D call. This CDR3 spans 13 amino acids. Trimming shortened V by 1 base and J by 7 bases, and 10 bases separated the two germline ends. The V gene's germline CDR1 is SGHVS and CDR2 FNYEAQ. CDR3 sequence: CASSLDAGSEAFF. DNA of the CDR3: TGTGCCAGCAGCTTAGATGCGGGGAGTGAAGCTTTCTTT.

V gene TRBV19 combines with J gene TRBJ2-5; TRBD1 is a possible D gene (6 bases). Looked up from germline, CDR1 is LNHDA and CDR2 is SQIVND (reference sequence). The CDR3 sequence is 15 residues long. Trimming took off 4 bases at V and 5 bases at J, with 17 bases between the two ends. The CDR3 spells CASSTHPGDMETQYF. CDR3 nucleotide sequence: TGTGCCAGTAGTACTCACCCCGGGGACATGGAGACCCAGTACTTC.

This clonotype was picked up many times. J is TRBJ2-1 and V is TRBV29-1; tentative D call: TRBD1 (5 bases). V dropped 7 bases and J dropped 7 bases, with 17 bases sitting between them. The CDR3 is made up of 13 amino acids. Per the germline V gene, CDR1 is SQVTM and CDR2 is ANQGSEA. The CDR3 loop reads CSAPNRLGNEQFF. CDR3 coding DNA: TGCAGCGCCCCGAACAGGTTGGGGAATGAGCAGTTCTTC.

This clonotype was counted at least ten times. This sequence joins TRBV11-2 and TRBJ2-3; 9 bases are a match to TRBD1. Per germline, CDR1 SGHAT and CDR2 FQNNGV. The CDR3 covers 16 residues. V lost 5 bases, J lost 2 bases, and 8 bases stayed unmatched. DNA for the CDR3: TGTGCCAGCAGCCCACGGACAGGGGAGAACACAGATACGCAGTATTTT. Encoded protein: CASSPRTGENTDTQYF.

This clonotype came up many times. CDR3 loop: CASSSRGRTDTQYF. The DNA for the CDR3 is TGTGCCAGCAGCTCCAGGGGGCGGACAGATACGCAGTATTTT. The chain carries TRBV7-8 and TRBJ2-3; 8 bases are shared with TRBD1. The CDR3 has 14 amino acids. Germline V lookup: CDR1 SGHVS, CDR2 FQNEAQ. Trimming cost V 4 bases and J 3 bases; bases outside gene matches: 3.

This clonotype was observed many times. The chain is built from TRBV11-2 and TRBJ2-7, with a weak D call TRBD2 (6 bases). This CDR3 is built from 15 residues. Germline CDR1 SGHAT, CDR2 FQNNGV. The V end lost 5 bases, the J end lost 2 bases, and 16 bases lay between the germline ends. The CDR3 region is CASSRNRDSTYEQYF. The CDR3, as DNA: TGTGCCAGCAGCCGGAACCGGGACTCAACCTACGAGCAGTACTTC.

In this sample, this clonotype turned up once. The rearrangement uses TRBV5-1 and TRBJ2-3; 11 bases align to TRBD2. Losses at the gene ends were 0 bases for V and 7 bases for J; bases not matched to a gene: 13. Germline loops: CDR1 SGHRS, CDR2 YFSETQ. The CDR3 loop spans 18 amino acids. This CDR3 is CASSLDLRVGTSGYTQYF. CDR3 sequence (DNA): TGCGCCAGCAGCTTGGATCTTAGGGTCGGGACTAGCGGATATACGCAGTATTTT.

This clonotype was detected only a few times. The chain has TRBV19 and TRBJ1-1; TRBD1 matches 7 bases. CDR1 is LNHDA, CDR2 SQIVND, per germline (reference sequence). The CDR3 is made up of 15 amino acids. V dropped 3 bases and J dropped 5; count of bases not matched to a gene: 9. CDR3 DNA: TGTGCCAGTAGTATGAGCCCAGGGGGGAGGACTGAAGCTTTCTTT. This gives the protein CASSMSPGGRTEAFF.

V usage is TRBV28 and J usage is TRBJ2-4, with no clear D. CDR1 is MDHEN, CDR2 SYDVKM, per germline. The CDR3 sequence is 14 residues long. The V and J ends lost 3 bases and 0 bases respectively, with 6 bases between them. The CDR3 bases are TGTGCCAGCAGTTTGGCCCTAGCCAAAAACATTCAGTACTTC. This codes for CASSLALAKNIQYF. Using reference TRBV28 and TRBJ2-4 for the parts outside the CDR3, the full variable domain is DVKVTQSSRYLVKRTGEKVFLECVQDMDHENMFWYRQDPGLGLRLIYFSYDVKMKEKGDIPEGYSVSREKKERFSLILESASTNQTSMYLCASSLALAKNIQYFGAGTRLSVL.

V is TRBV6-2 or TRBV6-3 and J is TRBJ2-7, with TRBD2 matching over 7 bases. This CDR3 comprises 13 residues. Germline CDR1 is MNHEY and CDR2 is SVGEGT. The V and J ends lost 6 bases and 5 bases, in that order; junction bases with no gene match: 7. As DNA, the CDR3 is TGTGCCAGCAGCCTAGCGGAGGCCAACGAGCAGTACTTC. Amino acids: CASSLAEANEQYF.

The chain joins TRBV7-2 to TRBJ2-5; tentatively, D is TRBD2 (5 bases). The CDR3 covers 14 residues. The germline CDR1 and CDR2 sequences are SGHTA and FQGNSA. V was pared by 2 bases and J by 9 bases, with 16 bases between. CDR3 loop: CASSLTLAQAAQYF. The CDR3 nucleotides read TGTGCCAGCAGCTTAACTCTAGCTCAGGCGGCCCAGTACTTC.

The chain carries TRBV20-1 and TRBJ1-2, with D hard to call. Germline CDR1 is DFQATT and CDR2 is SNEGSKA (reference sequence). There are 8 residues in the CDR3. The DNA of the CDR3 is TGCAGGGCGAAGGGCTACACCTTC. The encoded protein is CRAKGYTF.

The sample holds a few counts of this clonotype. This rearrangement joins TRBV2 to TRBJ1-3, with unresolved D. V was shortened by 0 bases and J by 0 bases, with 6 bases between the two germline ends. Germline CDR1 is SNHLY and CDR2 is FYNNEI. The CDR3 loop spans 15 amino acids. In DNA, the CDR3 is TGTGCCAGCAGTGAAGCTCTCCTCTCTGGAAACACCATATATTTT. Protein: CASSEALLSGNTIYF.